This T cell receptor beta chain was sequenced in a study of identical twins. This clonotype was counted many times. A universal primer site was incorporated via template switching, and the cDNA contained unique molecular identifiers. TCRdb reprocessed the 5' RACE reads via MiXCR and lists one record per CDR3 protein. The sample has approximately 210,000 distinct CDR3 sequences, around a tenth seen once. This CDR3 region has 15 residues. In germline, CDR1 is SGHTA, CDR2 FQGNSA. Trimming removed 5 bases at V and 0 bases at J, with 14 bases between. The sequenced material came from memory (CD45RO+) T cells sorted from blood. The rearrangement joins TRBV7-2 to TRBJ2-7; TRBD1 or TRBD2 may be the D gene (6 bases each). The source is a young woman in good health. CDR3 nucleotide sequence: TGTGCCAGCAGCATTAGAGGGGGGTACTCCTACGAGCAGTACTTC. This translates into CASSIRGGYSYEQYF.